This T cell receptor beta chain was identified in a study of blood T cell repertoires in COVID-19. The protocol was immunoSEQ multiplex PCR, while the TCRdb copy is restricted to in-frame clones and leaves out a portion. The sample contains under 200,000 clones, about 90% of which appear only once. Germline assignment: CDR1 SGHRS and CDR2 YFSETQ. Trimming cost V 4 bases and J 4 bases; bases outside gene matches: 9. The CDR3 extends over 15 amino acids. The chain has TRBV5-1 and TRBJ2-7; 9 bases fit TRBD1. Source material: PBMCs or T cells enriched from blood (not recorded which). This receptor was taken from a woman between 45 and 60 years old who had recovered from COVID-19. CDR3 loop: CASSPAGGQGYEQYF. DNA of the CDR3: TGCGCCAGCAGCCCGGCTGGGGGACAGGGATACGAGCAGTACTTC.